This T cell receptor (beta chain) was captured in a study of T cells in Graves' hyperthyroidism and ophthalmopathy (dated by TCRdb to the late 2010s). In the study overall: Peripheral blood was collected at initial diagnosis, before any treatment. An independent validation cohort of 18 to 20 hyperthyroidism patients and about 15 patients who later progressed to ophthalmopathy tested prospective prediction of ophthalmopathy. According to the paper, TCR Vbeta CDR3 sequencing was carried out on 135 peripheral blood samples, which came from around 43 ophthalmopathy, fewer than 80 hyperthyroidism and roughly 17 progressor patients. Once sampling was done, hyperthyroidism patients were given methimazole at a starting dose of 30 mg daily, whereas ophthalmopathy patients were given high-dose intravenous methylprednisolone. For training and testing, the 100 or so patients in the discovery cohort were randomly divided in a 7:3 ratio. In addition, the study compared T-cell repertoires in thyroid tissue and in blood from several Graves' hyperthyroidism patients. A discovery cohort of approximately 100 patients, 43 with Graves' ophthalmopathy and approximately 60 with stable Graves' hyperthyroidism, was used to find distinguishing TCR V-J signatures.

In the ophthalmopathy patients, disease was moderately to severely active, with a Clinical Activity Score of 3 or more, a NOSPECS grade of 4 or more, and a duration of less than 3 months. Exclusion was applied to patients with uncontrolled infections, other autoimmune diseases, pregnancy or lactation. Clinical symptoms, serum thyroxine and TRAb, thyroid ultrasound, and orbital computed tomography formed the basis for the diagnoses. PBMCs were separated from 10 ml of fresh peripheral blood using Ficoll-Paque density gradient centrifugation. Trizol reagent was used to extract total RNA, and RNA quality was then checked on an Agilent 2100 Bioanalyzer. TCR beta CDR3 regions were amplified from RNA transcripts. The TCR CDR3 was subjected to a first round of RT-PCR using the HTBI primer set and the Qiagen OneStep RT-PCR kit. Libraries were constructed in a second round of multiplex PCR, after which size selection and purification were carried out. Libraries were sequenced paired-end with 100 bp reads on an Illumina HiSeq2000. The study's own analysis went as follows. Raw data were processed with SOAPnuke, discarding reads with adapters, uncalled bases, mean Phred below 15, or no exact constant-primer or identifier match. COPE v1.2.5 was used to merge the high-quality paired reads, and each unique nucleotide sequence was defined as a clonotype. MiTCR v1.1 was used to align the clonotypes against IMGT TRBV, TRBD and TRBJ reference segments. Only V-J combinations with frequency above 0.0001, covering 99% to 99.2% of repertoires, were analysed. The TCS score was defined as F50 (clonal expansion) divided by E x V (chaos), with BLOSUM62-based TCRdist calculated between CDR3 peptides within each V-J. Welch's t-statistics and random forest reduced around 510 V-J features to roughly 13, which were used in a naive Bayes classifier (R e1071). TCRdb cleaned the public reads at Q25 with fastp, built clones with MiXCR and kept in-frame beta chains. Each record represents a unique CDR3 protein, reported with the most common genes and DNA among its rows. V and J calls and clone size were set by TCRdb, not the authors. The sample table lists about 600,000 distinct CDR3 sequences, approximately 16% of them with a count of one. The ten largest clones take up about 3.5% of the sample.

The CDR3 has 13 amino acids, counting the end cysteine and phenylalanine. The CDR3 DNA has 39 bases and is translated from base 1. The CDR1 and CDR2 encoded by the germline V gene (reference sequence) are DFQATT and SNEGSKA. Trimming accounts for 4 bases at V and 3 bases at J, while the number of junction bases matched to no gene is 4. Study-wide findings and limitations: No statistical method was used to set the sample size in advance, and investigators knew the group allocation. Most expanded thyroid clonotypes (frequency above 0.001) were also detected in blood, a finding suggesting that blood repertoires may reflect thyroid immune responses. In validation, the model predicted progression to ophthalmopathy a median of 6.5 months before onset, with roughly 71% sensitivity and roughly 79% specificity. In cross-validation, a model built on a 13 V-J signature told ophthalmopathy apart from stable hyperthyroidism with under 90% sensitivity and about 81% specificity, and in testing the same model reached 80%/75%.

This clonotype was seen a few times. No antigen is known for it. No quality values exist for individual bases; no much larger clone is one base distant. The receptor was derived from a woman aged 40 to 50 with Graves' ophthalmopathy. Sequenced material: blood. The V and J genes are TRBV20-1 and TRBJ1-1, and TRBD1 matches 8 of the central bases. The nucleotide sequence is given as TGCAGTGCTAAGGGACAGGTGGACACTGAAGCTTTCTTT. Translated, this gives CSAKGQVDTEAFF.